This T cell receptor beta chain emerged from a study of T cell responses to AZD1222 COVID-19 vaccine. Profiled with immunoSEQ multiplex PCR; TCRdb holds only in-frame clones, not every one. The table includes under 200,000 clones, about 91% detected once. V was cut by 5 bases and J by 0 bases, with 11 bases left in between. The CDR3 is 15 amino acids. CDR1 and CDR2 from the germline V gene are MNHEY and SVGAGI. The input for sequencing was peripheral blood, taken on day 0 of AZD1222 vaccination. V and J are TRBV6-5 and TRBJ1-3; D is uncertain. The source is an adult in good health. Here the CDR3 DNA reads TGTGCCAGCAGTCTCTCAGGAGTCTCTGGAAACACCATATATTTT. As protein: CASSLSGVSGNTIYF.